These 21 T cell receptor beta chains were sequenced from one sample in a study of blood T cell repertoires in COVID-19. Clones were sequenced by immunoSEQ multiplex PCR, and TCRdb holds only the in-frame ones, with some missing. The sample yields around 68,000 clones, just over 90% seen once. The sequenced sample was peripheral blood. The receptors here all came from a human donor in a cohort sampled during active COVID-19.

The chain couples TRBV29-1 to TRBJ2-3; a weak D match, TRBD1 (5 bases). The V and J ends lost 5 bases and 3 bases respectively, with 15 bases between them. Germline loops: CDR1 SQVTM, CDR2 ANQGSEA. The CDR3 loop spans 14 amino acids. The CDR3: CSVSPGKKTDTQYF. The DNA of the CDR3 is TGCAGCGTTAGCCCAGGGAAGAAGACAGATACGCAGTATTTT.

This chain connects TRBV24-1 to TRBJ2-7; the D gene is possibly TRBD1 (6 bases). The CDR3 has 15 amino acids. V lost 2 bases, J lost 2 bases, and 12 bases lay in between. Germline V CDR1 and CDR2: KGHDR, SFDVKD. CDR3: CATSDSPRGTYEQYF. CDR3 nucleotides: TGTGCCACCAGTGATTCCCCCAGGGGCACCTACGAGCAGTACTTC.

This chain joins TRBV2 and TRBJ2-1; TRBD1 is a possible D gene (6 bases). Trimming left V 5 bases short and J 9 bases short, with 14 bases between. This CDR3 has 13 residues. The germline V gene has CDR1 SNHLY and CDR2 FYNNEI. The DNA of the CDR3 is TGTGCCAGCAGTTCGACAGGTTGGGGTGAGCAGTTCTTC. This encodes CASSSTGWGEQFF. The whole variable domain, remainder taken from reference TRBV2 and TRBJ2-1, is EPEVTQTPSHQVTQMGQEVILRCVPISNHLYFYWYRQILGQKVEFLVSFYNNEISEKSEIFDDQFSVERPDGSNFTLKIRSTKLEDSAMYFCASSSTGWGEQFFGPGTRLTVL.

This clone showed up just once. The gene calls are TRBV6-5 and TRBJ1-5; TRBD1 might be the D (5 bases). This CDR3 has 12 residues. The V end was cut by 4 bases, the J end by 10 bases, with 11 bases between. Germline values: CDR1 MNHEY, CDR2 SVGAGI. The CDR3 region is CASSSAGGPQHF. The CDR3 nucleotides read TGTGCCAGCAGTTCGGCCGGGGGTCCCCAGCATTTT.

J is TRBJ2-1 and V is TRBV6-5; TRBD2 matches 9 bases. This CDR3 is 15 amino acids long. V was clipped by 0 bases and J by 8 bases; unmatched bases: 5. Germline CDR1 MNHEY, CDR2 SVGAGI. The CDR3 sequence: CASSYSASGTHEQFF. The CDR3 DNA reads TGTGCCAGCAGTTACTCGGCTAGCGGGACTCATGAGCAGTTCTTC.

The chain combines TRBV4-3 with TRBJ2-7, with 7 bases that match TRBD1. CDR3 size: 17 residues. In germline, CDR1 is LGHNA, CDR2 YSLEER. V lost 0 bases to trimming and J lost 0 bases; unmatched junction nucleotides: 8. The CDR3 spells CASSQDWDSWSSYEQYF. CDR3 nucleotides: TGCGCCAGCAGCCAAGATTGGGACAGTTGGAGCTCCTACGAGCAGTACTTC.

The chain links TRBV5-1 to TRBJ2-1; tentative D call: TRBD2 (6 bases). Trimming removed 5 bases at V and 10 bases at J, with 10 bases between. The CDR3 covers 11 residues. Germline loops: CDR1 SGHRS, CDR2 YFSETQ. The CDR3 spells CASRSGEEQFF. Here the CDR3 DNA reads TGCGCCAGCAGGTCGGGGGAGGAGCAGTTCTTC.

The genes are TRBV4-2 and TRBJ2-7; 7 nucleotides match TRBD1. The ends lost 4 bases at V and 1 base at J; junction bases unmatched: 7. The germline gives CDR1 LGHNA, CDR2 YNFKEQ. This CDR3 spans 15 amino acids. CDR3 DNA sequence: TGTGCCAGCAGCCCTGGGACAGTTTCTTCCTACGAGCAGTACTTC. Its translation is CASSPGTVSSYEQYF.

CDR3 nucleotides: TGTGCCAGCAGTTACGGGGGCTTGGGCAGGGATAACTATGGCTACACCTTC. Its protein is CASSYGGLGRDNYGYTF. The chain is built from TRBV6-2 or TRBV6-3 and TRBJ1-2; perhaps TRBD1 as D (6 bases). V gave up 2 bases and J gave up 1 base, with 17 bases separating them. Looked up from germline, CDR1 is MNHEY and CDR2 is SVGEGT. CDR3 size: 17 residues.

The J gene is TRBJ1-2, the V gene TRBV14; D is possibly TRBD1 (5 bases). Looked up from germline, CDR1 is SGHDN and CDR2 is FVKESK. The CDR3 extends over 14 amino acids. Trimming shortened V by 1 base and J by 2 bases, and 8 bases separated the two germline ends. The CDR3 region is CASSQAGVNYGYTF. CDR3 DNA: TGTGCCAGCAGCCAAGCGGGGGTGAACTATGGCTACACCTTC.

The CDR3 nucleotides are TGTGCCAGCAGCTTACCCACAGGGTCGGCCGGGGAGCTGTTTTTT. This encodes CASSLPTGSAGELFF. The J gene is TRBJ2-2, the V gene TRBV11-3; the D gene is possibly TRBD1 (6 bases). Per the germline V gene, CDR1 is SGHNT and CDR2 is YENEEA. There are 15 residues in the CDR3. V was clipped by 2 bases and J by 6 bases, with 13 bases between them.

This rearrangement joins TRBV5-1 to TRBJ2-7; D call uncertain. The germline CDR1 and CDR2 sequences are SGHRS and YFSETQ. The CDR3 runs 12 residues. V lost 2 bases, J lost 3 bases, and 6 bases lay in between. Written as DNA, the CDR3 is TGCGCCAGCAGCTTCCCCGGCTACGAGCAGTACTTC. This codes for CASSFPGYEQYF.

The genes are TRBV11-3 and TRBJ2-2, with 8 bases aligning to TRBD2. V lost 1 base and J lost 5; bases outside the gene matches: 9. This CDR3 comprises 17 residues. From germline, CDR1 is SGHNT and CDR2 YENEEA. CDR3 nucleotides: TGTGCCAGCAGCTTAGGGCCATCGGGGGGGAGGACCGGGGAGCTGTTTTTT. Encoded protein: CASSLGPSGGRTGELFF.

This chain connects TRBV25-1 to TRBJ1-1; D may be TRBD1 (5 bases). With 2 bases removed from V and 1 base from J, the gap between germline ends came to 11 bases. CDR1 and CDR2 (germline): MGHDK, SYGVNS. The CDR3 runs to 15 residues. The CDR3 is CASSETGGGNTEAFF. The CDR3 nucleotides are TGTGCCAGCAGTGAAACCGGGGGGGGGAACACTGAAGCTTTCTTT.

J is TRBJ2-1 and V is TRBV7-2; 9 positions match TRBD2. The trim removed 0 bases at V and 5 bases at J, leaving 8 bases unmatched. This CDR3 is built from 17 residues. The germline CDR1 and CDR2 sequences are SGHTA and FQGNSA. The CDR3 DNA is TGTGCCAGCAGCTTAGCGCTTGGCGGGAGGGCCCACAATGAGCAGTTCTTC. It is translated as CASSLALGGRAHNEQFF.

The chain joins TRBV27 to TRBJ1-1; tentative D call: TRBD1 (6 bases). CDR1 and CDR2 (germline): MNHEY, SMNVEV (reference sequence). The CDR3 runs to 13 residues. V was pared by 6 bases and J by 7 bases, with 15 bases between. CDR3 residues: CASRGGQEVEAFF. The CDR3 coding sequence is TGTGCCAGCAGGGGGGGGCAGGAGGTTGAAGCTTTCTTT.

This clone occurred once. DNA for the CDR3: TGTGCCAGCGGTTCGGGACAGAATACTGGGGAGCAGTTCTTC. Its translation: CASGSGQNTGEQFF. This chain connects TRBV6-4 to TRBJ2-1; 7 bases line up with TRBD1. Trimming removed 8 bases from V and 10 bases from J; junction bases left unmatched: 14. This CDR3 is built from 14 residues. Germline CDR1 MRHNA, CDR2 SNTAGT.

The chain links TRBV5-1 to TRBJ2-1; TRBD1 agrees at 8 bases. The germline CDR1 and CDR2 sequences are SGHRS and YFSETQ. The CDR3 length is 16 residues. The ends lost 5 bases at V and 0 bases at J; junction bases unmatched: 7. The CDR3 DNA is TGCGCCAGCAGATCGGGACAGGCGAGCTCCTACAATGAGCAGTTCTTC. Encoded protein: CASRSGQASSYNEQFF.

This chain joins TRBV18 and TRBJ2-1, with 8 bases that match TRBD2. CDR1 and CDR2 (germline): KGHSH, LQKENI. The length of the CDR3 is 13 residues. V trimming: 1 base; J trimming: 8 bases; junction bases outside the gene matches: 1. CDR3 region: CASSPLAGYEQFF. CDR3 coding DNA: TGTGCCAGCTCACCACTAGCGGGATATGAGCAGTTCTTC.

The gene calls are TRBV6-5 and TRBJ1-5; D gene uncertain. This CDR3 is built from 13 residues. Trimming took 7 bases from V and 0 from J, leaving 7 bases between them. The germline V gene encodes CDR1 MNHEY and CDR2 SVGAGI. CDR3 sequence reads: CASKADSNQPQHF. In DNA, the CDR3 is TGTGCCAGCAAGGCGGATAGCAATCAGCCCCAGCATTTT.

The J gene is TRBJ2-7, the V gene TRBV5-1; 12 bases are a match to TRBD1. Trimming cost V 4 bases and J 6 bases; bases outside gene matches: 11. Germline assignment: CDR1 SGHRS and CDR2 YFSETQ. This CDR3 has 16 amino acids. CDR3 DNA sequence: TGCGCCAGCAGCACCGGGACAGGGGGCTTGAGAACCGAGCAGTACTTC. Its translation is CASSTGTGGLRTEQYF.